These T cell receptor beta chains were read from a single sample in a study of blood T cell repertoires in COVID-19. Profiled with immunoSEQ multiplex PCR; TCRdb holds only in-frame clones, not every one. The sample lists almost 200,000 clones; more than 80% were seen once. Sequencing was carried out using PBMCs or T cells enriched from blood (not recorded which). The receptors come from a woman aged 18-29 years who had recovered from COVID-19. CDR3s leave out the opening cysteine and the closing phenylalanine or tryptophan. Each record gives: V gene, clone size, J gene, CDR3 protein. The size entry is marked missing in some rows and otherwise reads once, few, many or a size class.

TRBV18	NA	TRBJ2-3	ASSPGRTDTQY
TRBV7-2	NA	TRBJ2-3	ASSLAGTSGGTDTQY
TRBV5-1	NA	TRBJ1-3	ASSLESSGNTIY
TRBV5-4	NA	TRBJ1-1	ASTRPSTGGVHSTEAF
TRBV3-1/TRBV3-2	NA	TRBJ1-6	ASSQSLQVGSPLH
TRBV11-2	NA	TRBJ2-5	ASSLHRGGQGVQETQY
TRBV30	NA	TRBJ1-2	AWSKWVQGGGYGYT
TRBV18	NA	TRBJ1-1	ASSQETGRRGTTEAF
TRBV28	NA	TRBJ1-4	ASSSDRGGGKLF
TRBV6-4	NA	TRBJ2-3	ASSEIRGGHDTQY
TRBV7-9	NA	TRBJ1-6	ASSTDTGPSGRNSPLH
TRBV10-2	NA	TRBJ2-3	ASSPSGEPTDTQY
TRBV4-1	NA	TRBJ1-6	ASSQPGQYGYSPLH
TRBV5-1	NA	TRBJ1-1	ASSFLGGMNTEAF
TRBV7-2	NA	TRBJ1-5	ASSLNGGSQPQH
TRBV29-1	NA	TRBJ2-2	SVEELAGVTTGELF
TRBV12-5	NA	TRBJ1-1	ASGSYHRGANTEAF
TRBV6-5	NA	TRBJ1-5	ASRSRGQGGQPQH
TRBV28	NA	TRBJ2-2	ASSLEWRTGEAGELF
TRBV28	NA	TRBJ2-5	ASSLFRGGGFQETQY
TRBV2	NA	TRBJ2-5	ASSTGRGGLSETQY
TRBV7-9	NA	TRBJ2-7	ASSTGTGGFVGEQY
TRBV5-1	NA	TRBJ1-1	ASRPGQGEDEAF
TRBV5-3	NA	TRBJ1-5	ARSINPRDRGTSNQPQH
TRBV6-6	NA	TRBJ1-2	ASSYLPAANYGYT
TRBV9	NA	TRBJ1-2	ASSVGQSNYGYT
TRBV30	NA	TRBJ1-1	AWSVGGGSTEAF
TRBV7-9	NA	TRBJ1-1	ASSFPSGGRITEAF
TRBV10-2	NA	TRBJ1-2	ASSAGSHYT
TRBV6-1	few	TRBJ1-1	ASSEHRGNTEAF
TRBV6-5	NA	TRBJ2-7	ASRPTGTLDYEQY
TRBV10-3	NA	TRBJ2-7	AISDLTTSFYEQY
TRBV9	NA	TRBJ2-7	ASSVDPGGEEQY
TRBV28	NA	TRBJ1-4	ASSRILGTPREF
TRBV4-2	NA	TRBJ2-5	ASSQGYGASETQY
TRBV13	NA	TRBJ1-6	ASSLLSQPLH
TRBV20-1	NA	TRBJ2-1	SASSVKYEQF
TRBV4-1	once	TRBJ2-7	ASSPSGGYYEQY
TRBV6-1	NA	TRBJ1-2	ASSEEGNYGYT
TRBV5-5	NA	TRBJ1-1	ASSLARTGRDPNTEAF
TRBV7-9	NA	TRBJ1-2	ASSLARGIPYGYT
TRBV6-5	NA	TRBJ1-2	ASRSDRDRYT
TRBV28	NA	TRBJ1-2	ASHRTASYGYT
TRBV6-1	NA	TRBJ2-1	ASSELFGTSPYNEQF
TRBV9	few	TRBJ2-3	ASSPNPSTDTQY
TRBV6-6	NA	TRBJ2-1	ASSSSGSSYNEQF
TRBV2	once	TRBJ1-2	ASSESGSAGGYT
TRBV19	NA	TRBJ2-5	ASGPITQGGRETQY